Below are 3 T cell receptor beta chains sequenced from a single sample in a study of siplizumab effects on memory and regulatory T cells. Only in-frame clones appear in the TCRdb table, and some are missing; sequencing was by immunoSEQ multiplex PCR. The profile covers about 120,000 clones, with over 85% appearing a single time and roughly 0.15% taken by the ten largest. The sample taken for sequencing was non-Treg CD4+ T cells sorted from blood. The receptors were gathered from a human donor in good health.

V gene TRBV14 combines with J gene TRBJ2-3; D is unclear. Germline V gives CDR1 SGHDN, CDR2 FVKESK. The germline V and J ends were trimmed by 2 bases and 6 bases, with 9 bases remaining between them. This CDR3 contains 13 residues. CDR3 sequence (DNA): TGTGCCAGCAGCCAATTTGCGACGGATACGCAGTATTTT. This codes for CASSQFATDTQYF.

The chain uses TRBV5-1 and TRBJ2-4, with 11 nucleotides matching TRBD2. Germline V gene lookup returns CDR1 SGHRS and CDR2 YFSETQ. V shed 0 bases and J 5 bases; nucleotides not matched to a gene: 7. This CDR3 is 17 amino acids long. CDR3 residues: CASSLALAGGPQNIQYF. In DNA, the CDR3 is TGCGCCAGCAGCTTGGCCCTAGCGGGGGGCCCCCAAAACATTCAGTACTTC.

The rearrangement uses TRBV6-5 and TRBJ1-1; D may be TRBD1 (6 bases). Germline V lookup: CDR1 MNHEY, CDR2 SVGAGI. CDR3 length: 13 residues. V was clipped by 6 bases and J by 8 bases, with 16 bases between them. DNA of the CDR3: TGTGCCAGCAGAGCACAGGGAGGGGGGGAAGCTTTCTTT. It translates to CASRAQGGGEAFF.